One T cell receptor (beta chain) is described in this entry. Its antigen is undetermined. The table came from immunoSEQ multiplex PCR; TCRdb's copy has only in-frame clones and leaves some out. The sample includes about 190,000 clones, 85% to 95% seen only once; the top ten take 1% to 1.5%. The data originate from a study of T cell responses to AZD1222 COVID-19 vaccine. Study-wide results and limits: Females made up more of the donors, who were largely white British, and clonal diversity may have come out too low. Unmutated variant regions are reportedly the target of nearly half of TCRs that are spike-specific.

The sequence was collected from an adult in good health. Sequenced here: peripheral blood, sampled on day 0 of AZD1222 vaccination.

The CDR3 DNA sequence: TGTGCCAGCAGCGTAGGAAGGAGCAGGGTTGGAGATACGCAGTATTTT. Translated, it gives CASSVGRSRVGDTQYF. The rearrangement links TRBV9 to TRBJ2-3; tentatively, D is TRBD1 (5 bases). Trimming stripped 0 bases from V and 5 bases from J, with 16 bases between. CDR1 is SGDLS and CDR2 is YYNGEE in the germline V gene. The CDR3 is 16 residues long.